This T cell receptor beta chain was observed in a study of OX40 agonist ivuxolimab in advanced cancers. Turning to this clone: Antigen: not known.

Sampling of blood occurred at baseline, cycle 4 day 1, and cycle 7 day 1. TCRdb keeps only in-frame clones here, not all; method: immunoSEQ multiplex PCR. This sample has 70,000 to 85,000 clones, with about 86% found just once. Points from the study as a whole: Some of the nonresponding patients also showed low levels of normalized T-cell clonal expansion. Expanded peripheral T cells had an undetermined antigen specificity.

This clonotype was obtained from an adult with an advanced solid tumor such as melanoma, head and neck, liver or kidney cancer. The material sequenced was CD4+ or CD8+ T cells sorted from blood, taken in a trial of the OX40 agonist ivuxolimab.

CDR3 amino acids: CASGRGGNTEAFF. DNA for the CDR3: TGTGCTAGTGGTCGTGGGGGAAACACTGAAGCTTTCTTT. The chain carries TRBV12-5 and TRBJ1-1; possible D gene TRBD1, 5 bases. CDR3 length: 13 residues. Germline V lookup: CDR1 LGHNT, CDR2 FRNRAP. Deletions cut 5 bases from V and 2 bases from J, with 9 bases between.